A selection of T cell receptor beta chains follows, all from one sample in a study of blood T cell repertoires in COVID-19. The protocol was immunoSEQ multiplex PCR, while the TCRdb copy is restricted to in-frame clones and leaves out a portion. Among about 150,000 clones listed, approximately 91% were seen once. The sequenced material came from peripheral blood. All receptors come from a woman aged 65 to 85 with acute or convalescent COVID-19. Both conserved end residues are part of each CDR3. D genes are given only for firm matches. The size entry is marked missing in some rows and otherwise reads once, few, many or a size class.

clone_size | j_call | d_call | cdr3_length | v_call | cdr3_nt | cdr3_aa
NA | TRBJ1-1 | NA | 13 | TRBV9 | TGTGCCAGCAGCGTAGCGGGGAGGACTGAAGCTTTCTTT | CASSVAGRTEAFF
NA | TRBJ2-5 | TRBD1 | 15 | TRBV28 | TGTGCCAGCAGCTCGACAGGGGTACGCCTGAAGACCCAGTACTTC | CASSSTGVRLKTQYF
NA | TRBJ2-5 | NA | 15 | TRBV5-1 | TGCGCCAGCACTTTCACAACAGGGATCCAAGAGACCCAGTACTTC | CASTFTTGIQETQYF
NA | TRBJ2-5 | NA | 16 | TRBV6-2/TRBV6-3 | TGTGCCAGCAGTTACTCGCGGACAGTCCGTCCGCAGACCCAGTACTTC | CASSYSRTVRPQTQYF
once | TRBJ2-2 | NA | 15 | TRBV10-1 | TGCGCCAGCAGTACCGGGCTCGGGGAGTCGGGGGAGCTGTTTTTT | CASSTGLGESGELFF
NA | TRBJ2-2 | NA | 15 | TRBV10-2 | TGCGCCAGCAGTCCCGGGACAACGAACACCGGGGAGCTGTTTTTT | CASSPGTTNTGELFF
once | TRBJ2-5 | TRBD1 | 14 | TRBV29-1 | TGCAGCGCCCGAGACAGGGGGCCCCAAGAGACCCAGTACTTC | CSARDRGPQETQYF
NA | TRBJ1-5 | TRBD1 | 17 | TRBV3-1/TRBV3-2 | TGTGCCAGCAGCCAAGGTTATAACAGGGGGCAGCGTCAGCCCCAGCATTTT | CASSQGYNRGQRQPQHF
NA | TRBJ1-5 | NA | 13 | TRBV28 | TGTGCCAGCAGTTTTGCAGGTTTTCAGCCCCAGCATTTT | CASSFAGFQPQHF
NA | TRBJ1-4 | NA | 15 | TRBV18 | TGTGCCAGCTCACCTACCGAGGGTGCTCGTGGGAAACTGTTTTTT | CASSPTEGARGKLFF
NA | TRBJ1-5 | NA | 16 | TRBV12-2 | TGTGCAAGTCGCTTAGCAATAGACAGGGATAACCAGCCCCAGCATTTT | CASRLAIDRDNQPQHF
NA | TRBJ1-3 | TRBD1 | 14 | TRBV28 | TGTGCCAGCAGCGACAGGGGGCGAGGAAACACCATATATTTT | CASSDRGRGNTIYF